These 10 T cell receptor beta chains were all obtained from the same sample, sequenced in a study of cytomegalovirus exposure and HLA in healthy donors. Amplification used 60 Vbeta primers and 13 Jbeta primers. The method was immunoSEQ multiplex PCR; TCRdb's version includes in-frame clones alone and lacks a portion of them. The data show 95,000 to 150,000 clones, around 77% seen once. Sequencing was done on a sample of PBMCs. The receptors come from a human donor in good health.

The gene calls are TRBV19 and TRBJ2-7; 9 bases match TRBD1. The CDR3 runs to 14 residues. Germline V lookup: CDR1 LNHDA, CDR2 SQIVND (reference sequence). The junction had 6 bases not matched to a gene; V was cut back by 6 bases and J by 3 bases. CDR3 nucleotides: TGTGCCAGTAGGCCGGGACAGGGTTTCTACGAGCAGTACTTC. It codes for CASRPGQGFYEQYF.

This chain uses TRBV6-1 with TRBJ2-7; tentative D call: TRBD1 (6 bases). Trimming removed 7 bases at V and 6 bases at J, with 13 bases between. CDR3 length equals 12 residues. Germline CDR1 reads MNHNS; CDR2 reads SASEGT. The CDR3: CASIQNRVEQYF. The CDR3 nucleotides read TGTGCCAGCATCCAAAACAGGGTCGAGCAGTACTTC.

The sample holds one count of this clone. This rearrangement joins TRBV19 to TRBJ2-7, with a weak D call TRBD2 (6 bases). Germline lookup yields CDR1 LNHDA and CDR2 SQIVND (reference sequence). V was clipped by 4 bases and J by 4 bases, with 14 bases between them. The CDR3 consists of 14 residues. The CDR3 nucleotides are TGTGCCAGTAGTAGGGGAGGTACAACATACGAGCAGTACTTC. It codes for CASSRGGTTYEQYF.

J is TRBJ2-3 and V is TRBV28; D perhaps matches TRBD2 (6 bases). V was pared by 1 base and J by 4 bases, with 12 bases between. The CDR3 loop spans 15 amino acids. In germline, CDR1 is MDHEN, CDR2 SYDVKM. The CDR3 protein is CASSLFGGTPDTQYF. Here the CDR3 DNA reads TGTGCCAGCAGTTTATTCGGCGGGACCCCAGATACGCAGTATTTT.

The V call is TRBV4-2, the J call TRBJ1-5, with 8 bases lining up with TRBD1. J gave up 1 base and V 0 bases, and 11 bases lay outside the gene matches. Germline V gene lookup returns CDR1 LGHNA and CDR2 YNFKEQ. CDR3 size: 19 residues. CDR3 residues: CASSQDGRGLAASNQPQHF. The CDR3 DNA reads TGTGCCAGCAGCCAAGATGGCAGGGGGCTTGCGGCGAGCAATCAGCCCCAGCATTTT.

The rearrangement uses TRBV4-1 and TRBJ1-2; 7 nucleotides match TRBD1. The germline gives CDR1 MGHRA, CDR2 YSYEKL. J gave up 8 bases and V 3 bases, and 9 bases lay outside the gene matches. The CDR3 consists of 14 residues. The CDR3 sequence is CASSHEQGRGGYTF. CDR3 nucleotides: TGCGCCAGCAGCCATGAACAGGGGAGAGGAGGCTACACCTTC.

The chain uses TRBV7-6 and TRBJ1-3; tentatively, D is TRBD1 (5 bases). The CDR3 runs 16 residues. Germline values: CDR1 SGHVS, CDR2 FNYEAQ. V was cut by 2 bases and J by 1 base, with 12 bases left in between. The CDR3 reads CASSLCRVGSGNTIYF. The CDR3 DNA sequence: TGTGCCAGCAGCTTATGCAGGGTGGGATCTGGAAACACCATATATTTT.

This clone was recorded only once. This chain joins TRBV6-1 and TRBJ2-1, with a possible D match to TRBD2 (5 bases). The germline gives CDR1 MNHNS, CDR2 SASEGT. This CDR3 has 15 amino acids. Trimming left V 7 bases short and J 0 bases short, with 13 bases between. CDR3 sequence (DNA): TGTGCCAGCACCCCAAGTGGAGGCTCCTACAATGAGCAGTTCTTC. Amino acid sequence: CASTPSGGSYNEQFF.

The gene calls are TRBV19 and TRBJ2-7; TRBD1 matches 7 bases. Per the germline V gene, CDR1 is LNHDA and CDR2 is SQIVND (reference sequence). The trim removed 4 bases at V and 0 bases at J, leaving 9 bases unmatched. The CDR3 consists of 16 residues. The CDR3 DNA sequence: TGTGCCAGTAGTAGCCGTATGACAGGGCTCTCCTACGAGCAGTACTTC. Translated: CASSSRMTGLSYEQYF.

V gene TRBV18 combines with J gene TRBJ1-1, with 7 bases identical to TRBD1. With 2 bases clipped from V and 3 bases from J, the junction kept 6 bases outside the gene matches. In germline, CDR1 is KGHSH, CDR2 LQKENI. This CDR3 has 15 amino acids. Here the CDR3 DNA reads TGTGCCAGCTCACCAGGCAGGGGGATAGACACTGAAGCTTTCTTT. This sequence encodes CASSPGRGIDTEAFF.